This note documents a single T cell receptor (beta chain) sequence. Antigen unknown. V lost 6 bases, J lost 5 bases, and 7 bases stayed unmatched. This CDR3 has 13 residues. Germline V gives CDR1 SNHLY, CDR2 FYNNEI. With random hexamers, about 0.45 to 1 ug RNA was reverse transcribed. Multiplex immunoSEQ PCR targeted 54 Vbeta and 13 Jbeta TCR beta segments. Via MiXCR, TCRdb re-called the immunoSEQ multiplex PCR reads, giving one row per CDR3 protein. The sample records about 130,000 distinct CDR3 sequences, over 85% being singletons. TEMRA cells were FACS-enriched and CD8+ and CD4+ T cells negatively isolated. The sample belongs to a study of CD8 T cells in Susac syndrome. Overall study context: When blood was drawn, patients with Susac syndrome were on intravenous immunoglobulin alone, on corticosteroids, or therapy-naive. Study findings and constraints: The authors found sixteen Susac-specific public clones in total CD8+ repertoires and four to six in CD8+ TEMRA repertoires.

Source material: CD8+ T cells from PBMCs. This TCR was sampled from a human donor with Susac syndrome. The chain links TRBV2 to TRBJ2-7; 7 bases agree with TRBD1. CDR3 sequence reads: CASRTTGTDEQYF. CDR3 in DNA: TGTGCCAGCAGGACGACAGGGACGGACGAGCAGTACTTC.